This note documents a single T cell receptor (beta chain) sequence. The protocol was immunoSEQ multiplex PCR, while the TCRdb copy is restricted to in-frame clones and leaves out a portion. The sample lists about 680,000 clones, about 89% occurring once. This entry comes from a study of Ad26.COV2.S vaccination and SARS-CoV-2 variants. Germline assignment: CDR1 SGHRS and CDR2 YFSETQ. Trimming took 1 base from V and 2 from J; bases not matched to a gene: 2. The CDR3 has 15 residues. Specified treatment: about 20 received Ad26.COV2.S at low or high dose, single or two shots; a few received placebo; per-sample allocation not given. Material that was analyzed had been drawn on day 63 after the first vaccine or placebo injection.

This chain connects TRBV5-1 to TRBJ2-1; 8 positions agree with TRBD2. The sample here was peripheral blood, taken in a trial of Ad26.COV2.S vaccine versus placebo. The TCR comes from a person between 18 and 65 years old who received the Ad26.COV2.S COVID-19 vaccine or a placebo. CDR3 protein: CASSLSSGAYNEQFF. The CDR3 nucleotides read TGCGCCAGCAGCTTGAGTAGCGGGGCCTACAATGAGCAGTTCTTC.